A single sample gave rise to the 25 T cell receptor beta chains below, sequenced in a study of post-analysis software for immune sequencing data. Points from the study as a whole: Patients showed TRBV5-6, TRBV5-1 and TRBV20-1 among five TRBV segments more frequent than in controls.

The antigens these receptors bind are not known. Built from TCR beta cDNA, the libraries had unique molecular identifiers in them. TCRdb re-derived calls from the PCR reads in MiXCR, one entry per CDR3 protein. The sample yields about 820,000 distinct CDR3 sequences, roughly 58% seen once. The sample taken for sequencing was blood. The receptor set was obtained from a girl under 18 with multiple sclerosis.

The rearrangement joins TRBV6-4 to TRBJ2-1; D gene unclear. Germline V gene lookup returns CDR1 MRHNA and CDR2 SNTAGT. CDR3 length: 15 residues. V shed 4 bases and J shed 2 bases, with 12 bases lying between them. CDR3 coding DNA: TGTGCCAGCAGTGGCCTAGACTCCCCCTACAATGAGCAGTTCTTC. It specifies CASSGLDSPYNEQFF.

This sequence joins TRBV4-1 and TRBJ2-1, with TRBD2 matching 11 bases. V was clipped by 5 bases and J by 8 bases; unmatched bases: 5. The CDR3 consists of 14 residues. Germline assignment: CDR1 MGHRA and CDR2 YSYEKL. CDR3 loop: CASSYSGGAYEQFF. CDR3 DNA: TGCGCCAGCAGCTATAGCGGGGGGGCATATGAGCAGTTCTTC.

The rearrangement joins TRBV27 to TRBJ2-5; 9 bases line up with TRBD1. Germline lookup yields CDR1 MNHEY and CDR2 SMNVEV (reference sequence). V lost 5 bases to trimming and J lost 4 bases; unmatched junction nucleotides: 2. This CDR3 contains 13 residues. CDR3 in DNA: TGTGCCAGCAGTGGGACAGGGCCAGAGACCCAGTACTTC. It specifies CASSGTGPETQYF.

This rearrangement joins TRBV11-2 to TRBJ2-7, with D uncertain. The V end lost 6 bases, the J end lost 3 bases, and 9 bases lay between the germline ends. The CDR3 contains 12 residues. Germline V lookup: CDR1 SGHAT, CDR2 FQNNGV. The CDR3 DNA is TGTGCCAGCAGTGACCCCTTCTACGAGCAGTACTTC. This translates into CASSDPFYEQYF.

This chain links TRBV10-3 with TRBJ1-2; the match to TRBD1 covers 7 bases. There are 13 residues in the CDR3. V lost 8 bases to trimming and J lost 3 bases; unmatched junction nucleotides: 6. Germline V gene sequence: CDR1 ENHRY, CDR2 SYGVKD. The chain's CDR3 is CAIGPGTDYGYTF. CDR3 nucleotides: TGTGCCATCGGCCCCGGGACAGACTATGGCTACACCTTC.

V gene TRBV11-2 combines with J gene TRBJ2-5, with 13 bases fitting TRBD2. Near its end, the DNA agrees better with TRBJ2-7, so the J call may be wrong. This CDR3 has 18 amino acids. Germline-derived CDR1 and CDR2 are SGHAT and FQNNGV. The DNA for the CDR3 is TGTGCCAGCAGCTCCCGGACTAGCGGGAGCTTCTTCAGCTACGAGCAGTACTTC. Translated: CASSSRTSGSFFSYEQYF.

V and J are TRBV15 and TRBJ2-1, with D possibly matching TRBD1 (5 bases). Germline values: CDR1 LNHNV, CDR2 YYDKDF (reference sequence). The CDR3 totals 17 residues. V lost 0 bases and J lost 1, with 13 bases in between. This CDR3 reads CATSRDLGADSYNEQFF. The CDR3 nucleotides are TGTGCCACCAGCAGAGATTTAGGGGCGGATTCCTACAATGAGCAGTTCTTC. The full variable domain, with the rest looked up from reference TRBV15 and TRBJ2-1, is DAMVIQNPRYQVTQFGKPVTLSCSQTLNHNVMYWYQQKSSQAPKLLFHYYDKDFNNEADTPDNFQSRRPNTSFCFLDIRSPGLGDTAMYLCATSRDLGADSYNEQFFGPGTRLTVL.

In DNA form, the CDR3 reads TGTGCCAGCAGCTACACAGGGTTTAGGGCCTACGAGCAGTACTTC. Translated, it gives CASSYTGFRAYEQYF. The V gene is TRBV14, the J gene TRBJ2-7, with D perhaps matching TRBD1 (6 bases). The CDR3 loop spans 15 amino acids. Trimming took 5 bases from V and 2 from J, leaving 16 bases between them. Germline V gives CDR1 SGHDN, CDR2 FVKESK. The variable domain in full, completed from reference TRBV14 and TRBJ2-7, reads EAGVTQFPSHSVIEKGQTVTLRCDPISGHDNLYWYRRVMGKEIKFLLHFVKESKQDESGMPNNRFLAERTGGTYSTLKVQPAELEDSGVYFCASSYTGFRAYEQYFGPGTRLTVT.

The V call is TRBV6-2 or TRBV6-3, the J call TRBJ2-1, with 7 bases matching TRBD2. V dropped 1 base and J dropped 9; count of bases not matched to a gene: 15. CDR1 and CDR2 (germline): MNHEY, SVGEGT. The CDR3 loop spans 17 amino acids. The CDR3 region is CASSYLLGGPEMSEQFF. As DNA, the CDR3 is TGTGCCAGCAGTTACTTGTTGGGAGGGCCGGAGATGAGTGAGCAGTTCTTC.

This clonotype has a handful of counts. The gene calls are TRBV7-9 and TRBJ2-7; D is perhaps TRBD1 (5 bases). Germline CDR1 SEHNR, CDR2 FQNEAQ (reference sequence). This CDR3 spans 20 amino acids. V was shortened by 5 bases and J by 0 bases, with 29 bases between the two germline ends. Here the CDR3 DNA reads TGTGCCAGCAGCCAACATAGGGGTAGTCCAGCCTCCTCCCCCTCCTACGAGCAGTACTTC. Its protein is CASSQHRGSPASSPSYEQYF.

This clonotype was counted at least ten times. Relative to the germline gene, one junction end is altered; a read error may explain this. V is TRBV27 and J is TRBJ2-6; D unresolved. The CDR3 loop spans 13 amino acids. Germline CDR1 and CDR2: MNHEY and SMNVEV (reference sequence). CDR3 sequence: CASSLSGANVLTF. The CDR3 DNA is TGTGCCAGCAGCTTATCTGGGGCCAACGTCCTGACTTTC.

This chain connects TRBV5-1 to TRBJ2-3; either TRBD1 or TRBD2 may fit D (6 bases each). The CDR3 is 16 residues long. Germline V gene lookup returns CDR1 SGHRS and CDR2 YFSETQ. Trimming shortened V by 5 bases and J by 4 bases, and 20 bases separated the two germline ends. CDR3 DNA sequence: TGCGCCAGCAGGGCCGCACAGGGTGGAGGGGCAGATACGCAGTATTTT. This gives the protein CASRAAQGGGADTQYF.

The rearrangement joins TRBV5-1 to TRBJ1-2, with TRBD1 matching over 9 bases. Trimming removed 4 bases from V and 5 bases from J; junction bases left unmatched: 9. The CDR3 length is 15 residues. Looked up from germline, CDR1 is SGHRS and CDR2 is YFSETQ. CDR3 region: CASSSTGGEGYGYTF. DNA for the CDR3: TGCGCCAGCAGCAGTACAGGGGGCGAGGGGTATGGCTACACCTTC.

The chain combines TRBV29-1 with TRBJ1-2; 8 bases are a match to TRBD1. This CDR3 has 13 amino acids. Germline V lookup: CDR1 SQVTM, CDR2 ANQGSEA. J gave up 7 bases and V 3 bases, and 7 bases lay outside the gene matches. The CDR3 loop is CSVEVQGASGYTF. CDR3 nucleotide sequence: TGCAGCGTTGAGGTCCAGGGGGCGAGTGGCTACACCTTC.

This clonotype came up a few times. The chain links TRBV20-1 to TRBJ2-3; D is possibly TRBD2 (5 bases). Germline-derived CDR1 and CDR2 are DFQATT and SNEGSKA (reference sequence). The germline V and J ends were trimmed by 0 bases and 5 bases, with 18 bases remaining between them. CDR3 length: 16 amino acids. In DNA, the CDR3 is TGCAGTGCTAGAGATTGGCGGCCGGAGGTAGGAGATACGCAGTATTTT. Translating it yields CSARDWRPEVGDTQYF.

This clonotype has just one count. The rearrangement links TRBV12-3 or TRBV12-4 to TRBJ1-2; no clear D. V lost 5 bases and J lost 2, with 12 bases in between. This CDR3 spans 14 amino acids. The CDR3 reads CASSGAGTNYGYTF. The CDR3 coding sequence is TGTGCCAGCAGTGGAGCAGGAACCAACTATGGCTACACCTTC.

This chain's CDR3 is CSVEEREGVYNEQYF. DNA of the CDR3: TGCAGCGTCGAGGAGCGGGAGGGAGTTTACAATGAGCAGTACTTC. The chain is built from TRBV29-1 and TRBJ2-7; TRBD2 aligns across 10 bases. In germline, CDR1 is SQVTM, CDR2 ANQGSEA. CDR3 length equals 15 residues. J lost 7 bases, V lost 6 bases, and 15 bases had no gene match.

The chain joins TRBV5-1 to TRBJ2-7, with D perhaps matching TRBD1 (6 bases). CDR3 size: 17 residues. Germline-derived CDR1 and CDR2 are SGHRS and YFSETQ. V was shortened by 5 bases and J by 5 bases, with 26 bases between the two germline ends. The CDR3 loop reads CASRLKSYTGKIDEQYF. Written as DNA, the CDR3 is TGCGCCAGCAGACTGAAATCCTATACAGGGAAGATAGACGAGCAGTACTTC.

This clonotype was observed a handful of times. V and J are TRBV7-2 and TRBJ1-6; D is undetermined. Germline values: CDR1 SGHTA, CDR2 FQGNSA. Deletions cut 5 bases from V and 0 bases from J, with 11 bases between. The CDR3 is 16 residues long. CDR3 in DNA: TGTGCCAGCAGCATCGGACGGGGCTCCTATAATTCACCCCTCCACTTT. It is translated as CASSIGRGSYNSPLHF. Variable domain in full (rest from reference TRBV7-2 and TRBJ1-6): GAGVSQSPSNKVTEKGKDVELRCDPISGHTALYWYRQSLGQGLEFLIYFQGNSAPDKSGLPSDRFSAERTGGSVSTLTIQRTQQEDSAVYLCASSIGRGSYNSPLHFGNGTRLTVT.

This clonotype turned up a few times. The chain has TRBV6-5 and TRBJ1-1; D call uncertain. The CDR3 is 16 amino acids. V gave up 4 bases and J gave up 7 bases, with 22 bases separating them. The germline CDR1 and CDR2 sequences are MNHEY and SVGAGI. In DNA form, the CDR3 reads TGTGCCAGCAGTTCCCCCCGGGCAGGATTAGAGGGTGAAGCTTTCTTT. Translation: CASSSPRAGLEGEAFF.

The V and J genes are TRBV15 and TRBJ2-7; the match to TRBD2 covers 7 bases. The J call may be faulty, since TRBJ2-5 better matches the DNA end. Germline V gene sequence: CDR1 LNHNV, CDR2 YYDKDF (reference sequence). The CDR3 sequence is 14 residues long. The CDR3 reads CATSIGGSWETQYF. In nucleotides, the CDR3 is TGTGCCACCAGCATCGGGGGGAGTTGGGAGACCCAGTACTTC.

This clonotype has only one observation. J is TRBJ2-1 and V is TRBV7-3; TRBD1 or TRBD2 may be the D gene (5 bases each). From germline, CDR1 is SGHTA and CDR2 FQGTGA. The V end was cut by 5 bases, the J end by 6 bases, with 17 bases between. CDR3 length equals 15 residues. CDR3 region: CASSPWDAGVNEQFF. CDR3 coding DNA: TGTGCCAGCAGCCCATGGGACGCGGGCGTCAATGAGCAGTTCTTC.

V gene TRBV29-1 combines with J gene TRBJ1-2, with D tentatively TRBD1 (6 bases). Germline V gene data show CDR1 as SQVTM and CDR2 as ANQGSEA. Trimming pared 4 bases from V and 5 bases from J, leaving 11 bases between. The CDR3 is made up of 12 amino acids. The CDR3 here is CSVGGLKYGYTF. The CDR3 nucleotides are TGCAGCGTTGGGGGGCTAAAATATGGCTACACCTTC.

V usage is TRBV27 and J usage is TRBJ2-1; tentatively, D is TRBD1 or TRBD2 (5 bases each). This CDR3 contains 15 residues. Germline V gene data show CDR1 as MNHEY and CDR2 as SMNVEV (reference sequence). Deletions cut 2 bases from V and 2 bases from J, with 10 bases between. This chain's CDR3 is CASSLGGPPYNEQFF. Here the CDR3 DNA reads TGTGCCAGCAGTTTAGGGGGACCGCCCTACAATGAGCAGTTCTTC.

This clonotype was detected a few times. The rearrangement uses TRBV20-1 and TRBJ1-2; 8 positions agree with TRBD1. Germline CDR1 reads DFQATT; CDR2 reads SNEGSKA (reference sequence). The V and J ends lost 3 bases and 8 bases, in that order; junction bases with no gene match: 8. CDR3 length equals 13 residues. CDR3 protein: CSARVGQVGGYTF. The CDR3 DNA reads as TGCAGTGCTAGGGTGGGACAGGTCGGCGGCTACACCTTC.